The rows below give T cell receptor beta chains drawn from one sample of a study of cytomegalovirus exposure and HLA in healthy donors. Clones were sequenced by immunoSEQ multiplex PCR, and TCRdb holds only the in-frame ones, with some missing. Seen here are about 76,000 clones, 94% observed once, and the top ten hold roughly 1.6%. Sequenced: PBMCs. These receptors were taken from a man between 18 and 35 years old in good health and CMV-seropositive. The CDR3 runs from the conserved cysteine through the conserved F or W. Each record gives: D gene, J gene, clone size, V gene, CDR3 DNA, CDR3 protein. A D gene is named only where the DNA matches it firmly. Not every row has a clone size; where given, it reads once, few, many or a size class.

D gene: TRBD1
J gene: TRBJ2-3
clone size: -
V gene: TRBV27
CDR3 DNA: TGTGCCAGCAGCTTTAATTTTCAGGGGGCAAGTGGGAATACGCAGTATTTT
CDR3 protein: CASSFNFQGASGNTQYF

D gene: -
J gene: TRBJ2-1
clone size: -
V gene: TRBV7-3
CDR3 DNA: TGTGCCAGCAGCTTAACCGCGGGAAATAACAATGAGCAGTTCTTC
CDR3 protein: CASSLTAGNNNEQFF

D gene: -
J gene: TRBJ2-4
clone size: -
V gene: TRBV30
CDR3 DNA: TGTGCCTGGAGTTATTCCACTATTCAGTACTTC
CDR3 protein: CAWSYSTIQYF

D gene: TRBD2
J gene: TRBJ2-2
clone size: once
V gene: TRBV7-3
CDR3 DNA: TGTGCCAGCAGCCCCCTAGCGGGACCAAACACCGGGGAGCTGTTTTTT
CDR3 protein: CASSPLAGPNTGELFF

D gene: -
J gene: TRBJ1-1
clone size: -
V gene: TRBV9
CDR3 DNA: TGTGCCAGCAGCGTAGGTTCATCGGTACAGGGTTCAGGAGCTTTCTTT
CDR3 protein: CASSVGSSVQGSGAFF

D gene: -
J gene: TRBJ1-4
clone size: -
V gene: TRBV11-3
CDR3 DNA: TGTGCCAGCAGTCAGAACAGGGAACTTACTAATGAAAAACTGTTTTTT
CDR3 protein: CASSQNRELTNEKLFF

D gene: TRBD2
J gene: TRBJ2-7
clone size: -
V gene: TRBV6-1
CDR3 DNA: TGTGCCAGCAGTGCCAGCGGGAGGGGTACCTACGAGCAGTACTTC
CDR3 protein: CASSASGRGTYEQYF

D gene: -
J gene: TRBJ2-5
clone size: -
V gene: TRBV7-2
CDR3 DNA: TGTGCCAGCAGCTCTCTTGGGCTGGAGGGAGAGACCCAGTACTTC
CDR3 protein: CASSSLGLEGETQYF

D gene: -
J gene: TRBJ1-1
clone size: -
V gene: TRBV30
CDR3 DNA: TGTGCCTGGAGTGTGGGGGCCCACACTGAAGCTTTCTTT
CDR3 protein: CAWSVGAHTEAFF

D gene: -
J gene: TRBJ1-4
clone size: -
V gene: TRBV6-6
CDR3 DNA: TGTGCCAGCAGTGGATACAGTACAACTAATGAAAAACTGTTTTTT
CDR3 protein: CASSGYSTTNEKLFF

D gene: -
J gene: TRBJ2-3
clone size: -
V gene: TRBV6-4
CDR3 DNA: TGTGCCAGCAGCGCGGGAAGTGTTAGCACAGATACGCAGTATTTT
CDR3 protein: CASSAGSVSTDTQYF